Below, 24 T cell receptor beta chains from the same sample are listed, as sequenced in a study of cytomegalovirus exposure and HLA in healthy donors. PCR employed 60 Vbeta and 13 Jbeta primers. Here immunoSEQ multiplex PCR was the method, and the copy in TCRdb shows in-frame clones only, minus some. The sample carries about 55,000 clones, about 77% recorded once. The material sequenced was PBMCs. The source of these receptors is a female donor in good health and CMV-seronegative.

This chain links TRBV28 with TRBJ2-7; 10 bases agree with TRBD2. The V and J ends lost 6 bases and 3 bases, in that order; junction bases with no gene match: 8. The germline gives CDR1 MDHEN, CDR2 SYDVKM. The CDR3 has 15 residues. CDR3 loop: CASRYFSGGNYEQYF. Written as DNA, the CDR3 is TGTGCCAGCAGGTACTTTAGCGGGGGGAACTACGAGCAGTACTTC.

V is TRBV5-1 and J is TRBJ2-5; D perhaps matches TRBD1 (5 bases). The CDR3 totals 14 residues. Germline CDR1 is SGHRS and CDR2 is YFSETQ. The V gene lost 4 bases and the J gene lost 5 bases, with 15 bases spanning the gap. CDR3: CASSTGHSRETQYF. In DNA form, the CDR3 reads TGCGCCAGCAGCACAGGACATTCCCGGGAGACCCAGTACTTC.

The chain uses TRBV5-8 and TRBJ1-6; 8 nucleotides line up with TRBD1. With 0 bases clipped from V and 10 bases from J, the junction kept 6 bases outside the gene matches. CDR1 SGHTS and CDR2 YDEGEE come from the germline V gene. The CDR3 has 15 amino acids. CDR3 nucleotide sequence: TGTGCCAGCAGCTTGGCGACAGGGGTCGGATCACCCCTCCACTTT. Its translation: CASSLATGVGSPLHF.

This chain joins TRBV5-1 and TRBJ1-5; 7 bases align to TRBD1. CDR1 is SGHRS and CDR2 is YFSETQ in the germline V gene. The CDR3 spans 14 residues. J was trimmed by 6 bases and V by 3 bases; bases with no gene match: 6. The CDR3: CASSSSGGGQPQHF. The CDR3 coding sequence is TGCGCCAGCAGCTCCTCAGGGGGTGGTCAGCCCCAGCATTTT.

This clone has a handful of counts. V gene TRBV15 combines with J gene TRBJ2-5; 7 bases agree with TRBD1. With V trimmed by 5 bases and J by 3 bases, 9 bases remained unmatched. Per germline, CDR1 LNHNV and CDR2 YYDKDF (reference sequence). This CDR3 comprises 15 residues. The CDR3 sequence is CATSVHRGVEETQYF. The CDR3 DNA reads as TGTGCCACCAGCGTTCACAGGGGCGTCGAAGAGACCCAGTACTTC.

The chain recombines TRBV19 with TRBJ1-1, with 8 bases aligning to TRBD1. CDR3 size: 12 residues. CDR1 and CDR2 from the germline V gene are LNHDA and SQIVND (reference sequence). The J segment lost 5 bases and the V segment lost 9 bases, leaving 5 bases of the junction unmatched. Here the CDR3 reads CASDTGGTEAFF. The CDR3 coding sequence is TGTGCCAGCGATACAGGGGGGACTGAAGCTTTCTTT.

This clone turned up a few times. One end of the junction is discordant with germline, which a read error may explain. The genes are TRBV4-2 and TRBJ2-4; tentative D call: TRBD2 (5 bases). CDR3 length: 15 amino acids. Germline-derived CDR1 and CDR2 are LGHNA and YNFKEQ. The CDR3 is CASSAHARSGNMQYF. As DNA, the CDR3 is TGTGCCAGCAGCGCACACGCCCGGTCGGGAAACATGCAGTACTTC.

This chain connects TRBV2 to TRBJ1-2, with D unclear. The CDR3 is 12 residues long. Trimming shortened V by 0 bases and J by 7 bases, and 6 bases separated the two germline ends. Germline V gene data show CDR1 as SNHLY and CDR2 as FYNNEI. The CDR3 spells CASSEAAAGYTF. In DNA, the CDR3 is TGTGCCAGCAGTGAAGCGGCCGCTGGCTACACCTTC.

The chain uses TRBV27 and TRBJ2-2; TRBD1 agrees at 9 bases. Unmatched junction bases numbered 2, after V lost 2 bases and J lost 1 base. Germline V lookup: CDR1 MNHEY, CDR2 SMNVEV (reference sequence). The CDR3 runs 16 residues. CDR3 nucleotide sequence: TGTGCCAGCAGTTTAAAGACAGGGGGGAACACCGGGGAGCTGTTTTTT. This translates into CASSLKTGGNTGELFF.

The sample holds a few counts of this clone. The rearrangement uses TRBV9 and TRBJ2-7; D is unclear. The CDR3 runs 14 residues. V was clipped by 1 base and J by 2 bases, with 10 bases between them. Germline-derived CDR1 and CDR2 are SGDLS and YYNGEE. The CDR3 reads CASSVQERTYEQYF. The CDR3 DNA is TGTGCCAGCAGCGTACAGGAACGGACCTACGAGCAGTACTTC.

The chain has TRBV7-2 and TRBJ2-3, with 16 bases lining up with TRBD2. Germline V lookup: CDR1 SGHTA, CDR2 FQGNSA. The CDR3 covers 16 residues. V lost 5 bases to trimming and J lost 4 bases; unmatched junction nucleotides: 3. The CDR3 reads CASSTGTSGGADTQYF. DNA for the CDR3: TGTGCCAGCAGCACCGGGACTAGCGGGGGGGCAGATACGCAGTATTTT.

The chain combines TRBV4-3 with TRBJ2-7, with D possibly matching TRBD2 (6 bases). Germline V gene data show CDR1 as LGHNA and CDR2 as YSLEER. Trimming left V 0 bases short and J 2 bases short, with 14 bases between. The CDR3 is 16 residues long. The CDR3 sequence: CASSQDLGTVTYEQYF. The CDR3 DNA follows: TGCGCCAGCAGCCAAGATCTTGGGACTGTTACCTACGAGCAGTACTTC.

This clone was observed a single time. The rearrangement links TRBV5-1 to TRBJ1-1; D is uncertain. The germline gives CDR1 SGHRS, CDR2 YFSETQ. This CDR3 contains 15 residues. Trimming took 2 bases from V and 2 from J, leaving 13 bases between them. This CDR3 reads CASSFREGLNTEAFF. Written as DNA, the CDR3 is TGCGCCAGCAGCTTCCGAGAGGGTTTAAACACTGAAGCTTTCTTT.

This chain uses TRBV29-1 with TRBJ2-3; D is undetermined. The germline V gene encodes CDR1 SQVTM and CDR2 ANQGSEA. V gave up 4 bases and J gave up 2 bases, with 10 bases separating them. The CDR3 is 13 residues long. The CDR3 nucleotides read TGCAGCGTTGGACTTCTAAACACAGATACGCAGTATTTT. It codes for CSVGLLNTDTQYF.

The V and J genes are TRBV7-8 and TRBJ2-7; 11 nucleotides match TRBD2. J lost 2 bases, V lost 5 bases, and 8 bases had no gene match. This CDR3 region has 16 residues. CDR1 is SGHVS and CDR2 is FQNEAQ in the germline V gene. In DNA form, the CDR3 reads TGTGCCAGCAGCCCAACGGGACTAGCGGTTCCCTACGAGCAGTACTTC. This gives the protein CASSPTGLAVPYEQYF.

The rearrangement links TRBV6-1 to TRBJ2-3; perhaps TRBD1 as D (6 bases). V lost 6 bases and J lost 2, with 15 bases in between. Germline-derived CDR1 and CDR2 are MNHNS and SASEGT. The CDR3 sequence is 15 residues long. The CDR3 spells CASRQSTGATDTQYF. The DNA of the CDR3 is TGTGCCAGCAGACAGTCGACAGGCGCCACAGATACGCAGTATTTT.

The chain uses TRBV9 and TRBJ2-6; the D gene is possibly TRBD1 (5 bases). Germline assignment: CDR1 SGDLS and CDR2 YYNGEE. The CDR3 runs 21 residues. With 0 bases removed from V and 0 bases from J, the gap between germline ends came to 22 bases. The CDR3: CASSVADQGARIRSGANVLTF. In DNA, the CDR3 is TGTGCCAGCAGCGTAGCTGATCAAGGGGCCAGAATTCGCTCTGGGGCCAACGTCCTGACTTTC.

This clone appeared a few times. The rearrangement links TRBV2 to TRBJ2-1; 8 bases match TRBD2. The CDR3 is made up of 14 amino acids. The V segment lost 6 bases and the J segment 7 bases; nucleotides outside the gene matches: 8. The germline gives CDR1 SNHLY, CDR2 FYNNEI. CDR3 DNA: TGTGCCAGCAGAGGCGGACTAGCCAGGAATGAGCAGTTCTTC. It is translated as CASRGGLARNEQFF.

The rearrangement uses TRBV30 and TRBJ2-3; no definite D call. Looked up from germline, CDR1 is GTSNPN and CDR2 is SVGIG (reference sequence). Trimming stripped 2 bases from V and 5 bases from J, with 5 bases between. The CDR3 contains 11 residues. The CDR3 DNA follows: TGTGCCTGGAGTCAATTAGATACGCAGTATTTT. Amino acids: CAWSQLDTQYF.

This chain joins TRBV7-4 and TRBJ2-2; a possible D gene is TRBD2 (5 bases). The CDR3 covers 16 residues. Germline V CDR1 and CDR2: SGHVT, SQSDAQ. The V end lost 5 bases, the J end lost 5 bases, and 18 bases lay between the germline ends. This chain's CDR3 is CASSLKCSRGTGELFF. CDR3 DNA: TGTGCCAGCAGCCTGAAGTGTTCCCGAGGGACCGGGGAGCTGTTTTTT.

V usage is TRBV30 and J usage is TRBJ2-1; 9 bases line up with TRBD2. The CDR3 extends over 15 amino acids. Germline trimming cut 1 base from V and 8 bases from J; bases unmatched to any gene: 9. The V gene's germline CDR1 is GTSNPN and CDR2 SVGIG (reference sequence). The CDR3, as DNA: TGTGCCTGGAGTGGGGTAGCGGGAGTCTCAGATGAGCAGTTCTTC. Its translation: CAWSGVAGVSDEQFF.

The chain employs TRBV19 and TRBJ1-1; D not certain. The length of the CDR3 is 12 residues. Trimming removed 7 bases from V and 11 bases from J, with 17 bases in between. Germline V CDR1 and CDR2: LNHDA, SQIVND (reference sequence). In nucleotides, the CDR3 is TGTGCCAGTACGCGGAGGGATGGTGGCGCTTTCTTT. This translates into CASTRRDGGAFF.

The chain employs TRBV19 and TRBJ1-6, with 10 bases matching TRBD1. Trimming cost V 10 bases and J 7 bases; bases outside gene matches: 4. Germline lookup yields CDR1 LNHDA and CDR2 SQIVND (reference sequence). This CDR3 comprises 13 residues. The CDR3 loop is CATRDRGNSPLHF. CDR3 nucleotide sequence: TGTGCCACCCGGGACAGGGGAAATTCACCCCTCCACTTT.

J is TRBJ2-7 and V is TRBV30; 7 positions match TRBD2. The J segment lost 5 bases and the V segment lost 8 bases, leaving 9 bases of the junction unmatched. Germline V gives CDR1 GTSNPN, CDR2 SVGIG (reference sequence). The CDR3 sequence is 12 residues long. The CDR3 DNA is TGTGCCCGAAGGTCGGCGGGGGACGAGCAGTACTTC. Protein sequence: CARRSAGDEQYF.